This is a list of T cell receptor beta chains from one sample in a study of T-cell reconstitution after alpha-beta-depleted transplantation in children. TCRdb analysed the PCR reads with MiXCR anew, one entry per CDR3 protein. Among 700,000 to 850,000 distinct CDR3 sequences, roughly 15% were seen once, and the ten largest hold 5%. The sequencing used PBMCs, mostly from graft donor cells, collected 360 days after TCRalphabeta/CD19-depleted stem cell transplant. These receptor sequences come from a male patient younger than 18 who had a stem cell transplant for acute lymphoblastic leukemia, so the T cells may come from the graft donor. Both conserved end residues are part of each CDR3. D genes are given only for firm matches. Size is omitted from some rows. Given values are once, few, many or a class for expanded clones.

clone size | D gene | J gene | V gene | CDR3 protein | CDR3 DNA
. | . | TRBJ2-1 | TRBV1 | CTSSQDRWETSYNEQFF | TGCACCAGCAGCCAAGATAGGTGGGAGACCTCCTACAATGAGCAGTTCTTC
. | . | TRBJ1-5 | TRBV7-2 | CASSPNGQARNQPQHF | TGTGCCAGCAGCCCGAATGGGCAGGCGCGCAATCAGCCCCAGCATTTT
once | . | TRBJ1-6 | TRBV6-1 | CASRILGTDSPLHF | TGTGCCAGCAGGATCTTGGGGACGGATTCACCCCTCCACTTT
few | TRBD1 | TRBJ1-5 | TRBV19 | CASSTGQPPQHF | TGTGCCAGTAGTACGGGACAGCCGCCCCAGCATTTT
. | TRBD1 | TRBJ2-2 | TRBV7-9 | CASSMGQVSSGELFF | TGTGCCAGCAGTATGGGACAGGTTTCTTCCGGGGAGCTGTTTTTT
few | . | TRBJ2-7 | TRBV5-1 | CASSWGFTDYEQYF | TGCGCCAGCAGCTGGGGGTTTACGGACTACGAGCAGTACTTC
. | . | TRBJ2-2 | TRBV19 | CASSNRVSGELFF | TGTGCCAGTAGTAACAGGGTTTCCGGGGAGCTGTTTTTT
. | . | TRBJ1-5 | TRBV20-1 | CSAAAPTGPNQPQHF | TGCAGTGCTGCCGCACCGACAGGTCCAAATCAGCCCCAGCATTTT
. | . | TRBJ2-1 | TRBV29-1 | CTSEVSNEQFF | TGCACCTCAGAGGTTTCCAATGAGCAGTTCTTC
many | . | TRBJ2-2 | TRBV20-1 | CSASPPRGTGELFF | TGCAGTGCTAGCCCCCCTCGAGGGACCGGGGAGCTGTTTTTT
few | . | TRBJ1-5 | TRBV5-1 | CASSLAPWSNQPQHF | TGCGCCAGCAGCTTGGCCCCCTGGAGCAATCAGCCCCAGCATTTT
. | . | TRBJ2-5 | TRBV5-6 | CASSFRDYQETQYF | TGTGCCAGCAGCTTCCGGGACTACCAAGAGACCCAGTACTTC
few | TRBD1 | TRBJ1-5 | TRBV5-1 | CASSSTGVGQPQHF | TGCGCCAGCAGCTCAACAGGGGTCGGTCAGCCCCAGCATTTT
. | . | TRBJ2-5 | TRBV7-3 | CASSLFGSGETQYF | TGTGCCAGCAGCTTATTCGGGAGCGGGGAGACCCAGTACTTC
few | . | TRBJ2-3 | TRBV6-1 | CASSPTGYGTDTQYF | TGTGCCAGCAGCCCTACAGGGTACGGCACAGATACGCAGTATTTT
. | TRBD2 | TRBJ2-7 | TRBV10-2 | CASSESVGPGGEQYF | TGCGCCAGCAGTGAGTCCGTGGGACCCGGGGGGGAGCAGTACTTC
. | TRBD2 | TRBJ2-1 | TRBV11-2 | CASSSRLAGDSNEQFF | TGTGCCAGCAGCTCTCGACTAGCGGGGGACTCGAATGAGCAGTTCTTC
. | . | TRBJ2-7 | TRBV20-1 | CSARAASRAWDYEQYF | TGCAGTGCTCGCGCCGCTTCGAGGGCTTGGGATTACGAGCAGTACTTC
few | TRBD1 | TRBJ1-5 | TRBV12-3/TRBV12-4 | CASSKQGALRYNQPQHF | TGTGCCAGCAGTAAACAGGGGGCCCTGAGATACAATCAGCCCCAGCATTTT
few | . | TRBJ2-3 | TRBV7-3 | CASSPGPGDTQYF | TGTGCCAGCTCCCCCGGCCCGGGGGATACGCAGTATTTT
. | TRBD2 | TRBJ2-7 | TRBV6-2/TRBV6-3 | CASSYPASGRDEQYF | TGTGCCAGCAGTTACCCGGCTAGCGGGAGGGACGAGCAGTACTTC
many | . | TRBJ2-5 | TRBV4-1 | CASSKGTGLETQYF | TGCGCCAGCAGCAAGGGAACAGGGTTAGAGACCCAGTACTTC
many | . | TRBJ1-5 | TRBV2 | CASSVEGHQPQHF | TGTGCCAGCAGTGTTGAAGGGCATCAGCCCCAGCATTTT
. | . | TRBJ2-7 | TRBV29-1 | CSVRDPQNYEQYF | TGCAGCGTTCGGGACCCTCAAAACTACGAGCAGTACTTC
. | TRBD2 | TRBJ2-7 | TRBV7-7 | CASSPGLAGGNEQYF | TGTGCCAGCAGCCCTGGACTAGCGGGAGGCAACGAGCAGTACTTC
many | . | TRBJ2-4 | TRBV2 | CASSEGSWEAKNIQYF | TGTGCCAGCAGTGAAGGTTCGTGGGAAGCCAAAAACATTCAGTACTTC
many | . | TRBJ2-3 | TRBV4-1 | CASSQVLRVGRDTQYF | TGCGCCAGCAGCCAAGTCCTCCGTGTCGGGAGAGATACGCAGTATTTT
many | TRBD2 | TRBJ2-7 | TRBV20-1 | CSARSREEGYEQYF | TGCAGTGCTAGATCGCGGGAGGAAGGCTACGAGCAGTACTTC
. | . | TRBJ2-1 | TRBV18 | CASSETGSYNEQFF | TGTGCCAGCTCAGAAACCGGGTCCTACAATGAGCAGTTCTTC
few | TRBD2 | TRBJ2-1 | TRBV9 | CASSVGSGRSDEQFF | TGTGCCAGCAGCGTAGGTAGCGGGAGGTCGGATGAGCAGTTCTTC
. | . | TRBJ2-3 | TRBV7-9 | CASRVTVTDTQYF | TGTGCCAGCCGCGTGACCGTCACAGATACGCAGTATTTT
few | TRBD1 | TRBJ2-7 | TRBV12-5 | CASGSTPGTDALHEQYF | TGTGCTAGTGGTTCGACCCCCGGGACAGACGCCCTCCACGAGCAGTACTTC
many | . | TRBJ2-6 | TRBV7-3 | CASSLVLSPHYSGANVLTF | TGTGCCAGCAGCTTAGTCCTTTCTCCCCATTACTCTGGGGCCAACGTCCTGACTTTC
. | . | TRBJ2-7 | TRBV29-1 | CSAAALLSNEQYF | TGCAGCGCCGCGGCCCTGCTTTCGAACGAGCAGTACTTC
few | TRBD2 | TRBJ2-1 | TRBV20-1 | CSASPLAGYNEQFF | TGCAGTGCTAGTCCACTAGCGGGCTACAATGAGCAGTTCTTC
. | . | TRBJ2-1 | TRBV7-9 | CASSLGPSVYYNEQFF | TGTGCCAGCAGCTTAGGACCTAGCGTCTACTACAATGAGCAGTTCTTC
. | TRBD1 | TRBJ2-6 | TRBV6-2/TRBV6-3 | CASRRPGQMTSGANVLTF | TGTGCCAGCAGGAGACCGGGACAGATGACTTCTGGGGCCAACGTCCTGACTTTC
. | . | TRBJ2-1 | TRBV7-9 | CASSHRDSFYNEQFF | TGTGCCAGCAGCCACCGGGACTCCTTCTACAATGAGCAGTTCTTC
. | TRBD1 | TRBJ2-2 | TRBV20-1 | CSAYGTGFTGELFF | TGCAGTGCTTACGGGACAGGGTTCACCGGGGAGCTGTTTTTT